This T cell receptor (beta chain) is from a study of Ad26.COV2.S vaccination and SARS-CoV-2 variants. The protocol was immunoSEQ multiplex PCR, while the TCRdb copy is restricted to in-frame clones and leaves out a portion. The sample contains 300,000 to 500,000 clones, roughly nine tenths of which appear only once. Treatment noted: approximately 18 received Ad26.COV2.S at low or high dose, single or two shots; several received placebo; per-sample allocation not given. After the first vaccine or placebo injection, samples were drawn on day 63. Germline V gene lookup returns CDR1 MNHEY and CDR2 SVGAGI. The CDR3 is made up of 15 amino acids. V was clipped by 5 bases and J by 2 bases, with 12 bases between them.

The rearrangement links TRBV6-5 to TRBJ2-2; maybe TRBD1 (5 bases). The receptor's source is a person between 18 and 59 years old who received the Ad26.COV2.S COVID-19 vaccine or a placebo. The source material was peripheral blood, sampled in a trial of Ad26.COV2.S vaccine versus placebo. As DNA, the CDR3 is TGTGCCAGCAGTCCCCGGACACTTAACACCGGGGAGCTGTTTTTT. Protein sequence: CASSPRTLNTGELFF.